Sequencing of this TCR beta chain was carried out in a study of cytomegalovirus exposure and HLA in healthy donors. Regarding the study as a whole: Among TCR sequences, most were rare, though some public TCRs appeared in many donors. TCR beta V- and J-gene trimming was later associated with a missense DCLRE1C variant.

Use of 60 Vbeta and 13 Jbeta primers characterized the PCR. Assay used: immunoSEQ multiplex PCR; TCRdb lists only in-frame clones, some missing. The data show about 120,000 clones, 67% seen once. To note about this clone: Its antigen is unknown.

Trimming took 5 bases from V and 5 from J; bases not matched to a gene: 6. The CDR3 runs 14 residues. Germline V gene lookup returns CDR1 LNHDA and CDR2 SQIVND (reference sequence). The V call is TRBV19, the J call TRBJ2-1; 7 positions match TRBD2. This sequence originates from a man aged 18-30 years in good health and CMV-seropositive. The sequencing sample was made of PBMCs. The CDR3 DNA reads TGTGCCAGTAGTCCGCGGACTAGGAACAATGAGCAGTTCTTC. Translating gives CASSPRTRNNEQFF. Using reference TRBV19 and TRBJ2-1 for the parts outside the CDR3, the full variable domain is DGGITQSPKYLFRKEGQNVTLSCEQNLNHDAMYWYRQDPGQGLRLIYYSQIVNDFQKGDIAEGYSVSREKKESFPLTVTSAQKNPTAFYLCASSPRTRNNEQFFGPGTRLTVL.